These 11 T cell receptor beta chains came from one sample sequenced in a study of monozygotic twins with cystic fibrosis. The method was immunoSEQ multiplex PCR; TCRdb's version includes in-frame clones alone and lacks a portion of them. The table shows some 10,000 clones, with about 82% occurring only once. Sequencing was done on a sample of blood. Receptors originate from a man between 18 and 35 years old with cystic fibrosis.

V gene TRBV6-5 combines with J gene TRBJ2-7; tentatively, D is TRBD1 (6 bases). Trimming removed 5 bases from V and 1 base from J, with 12 bases in between. Per the germline V gene, CDR1 is MNHEY and CDR2 is SVGAGI. There are 14 residues in the CDR3. The CDR3: CASSTQDRSYEQYF. Here the CDR3 DNA reads TGTGCCAGCAGTACCCAGGACAGATCCTACGAGCAGTACTTC.

The genes are TRBV5-1 and TRBJ2-1; D possibly uses TRBD1 or TRBD2 (5 bases each). Germline V gene data show CDR1 as SGHRS and CDR2 as YFSETQ. Trimming removed 4 bases at V and 7 bases at J, with 15 bases between. This CDR3 is built from 14 residues. The CDR3 DNA reads as TGCGCCAGCAGCATCGGGGCCCGCCCAAATGAGCAGTTCTTC. This sequence encodes CASSIGARPNEQFF.

This clone was seen just once. The chain joins TRBV9 to TRBJ2-1; tentatively, D is TRBD1 (6 bases). The length of the CDR3 is 15 residues. Germline-derived CDR1 and CDR2 are SGDLS and YYNGEE. V dropped 4 bases and J dropped 5 bases, with 16 bases sitting between them. The CDR3 sequence is CASSPRVGDNNEQFF. The CDR3 nucleotides read TGTGCCAGCAGCCCTCGGGTGGGGGACAACAATGAGCAGTTCTTC.

The genes are TRBV7-8 and TRBJ1-5; no clear D gene. This CDR3 region has 13 residues. The V gene lost 1 base and the J gene lost 7 bases, with 8 bases spanning the gap. Germline V CDR1 and CDR2: SGHVS, FQNEAQ. The CDR3 nucleotides read TGTGCCAGCAGCTTAGGGGCGTCCCAGCCCCAGCATTTT. Translation gives CASSLGASQPQHF.

This chain links TRBV4-1 with TRBJ2-7; possibly TRBD1 or TRBD2 for D (5 bases each). The CDR3 has 15 amino acids. The germline V gene has CDR1 MGHRA and CDR2 YSYEKL. Trimming took 0 bases from V and 3 from J, leaving 12 bases between them. This chain's CDR3 is CASSQEEDTSYEQYF. The CDR3, as DNA: TGCGCCAGCAGCCAAGAGGAGGACACTAGCTACGAGCAGTACTTC.

This rearrangement joins TRBV27 to TRBJ2-2; 9 bases line up with TRBD1. V lost 5 bases, J lost 7 bases, and 8 bases stayed unmatched. Germline V gives CDR1 MNHEY, CDR2 SMNVEV (reference sequence). The CDR3 sequence is 15 residues long. The DNA of the CDR3 is TGTGCCAGCAGTAGAGCAGGGACAGGGCACGGGGAGCTGTTTTTT. Amino acids: CASSRAGTGHGELFF.

CDR3 bases: TGTGCCATCAGTGACGGGACAGGGGTCGGAGAGACCCAGTACTTC. This sequence encodes CAISDGTGVGETQYF. The genes are TRBV10-3 and TRBJ2-5, with 10 bases matching TRBD1. The V and J ends lost 3 bases and 4 bases, in that order; junction bases with no gene match: 5. The CDR3 loop spans 15 amino acids. Germline lookup yields CDR1 ENHRY and CDR2 SYGVKD.

This chain connects TRBV5-1 to TRBJ2-1, with 9 bases identical to TRBD2. The CDR3 contains 16 residues. V lost 4 bases to trimming and J lost 3 bases; unmatched junction nucleotides: 8. Germline V gives CDR1 SGHRS, CDR2 YFSETQ. The chain's CDR3 is CASSGLAGGFYNEQFF. CDR3 sequence (DNA): TGCGCCAGCAGCGGCCTTGCGGGAGGGTTCTACAATGAGCAGTTCTTC. The variable domain in full, completed from reference TRBV5-1 and TRBJ2-1, reads KAGVTQTPRYLIKTRGQQVTLSCSPISGHRSVSWYQQTPGQGLQFLFEYFSETQRNKGNFPGRFSGRQFSNSRSEMNVSTLELGDSALYLCASSGLAGGFYNEQFFGPGTRLTVL.

This sequence joins TRBV13 and TRBJ2-7; D uncertain. This CDR3 contains 14 residues. The V end was cut by 0 bases, the J end by 2 bases, with 8 bases between. Germline values: CDR1 PRHDT, CDR2 FYEKMQ (reference sequence). CDR3 nucleotides: TGTGCCAGCAGCTTAGGGACCGAAACCTACGAGCAGTACTTC. Its translation is CASSLGTETYEQYF.

The V call is TRBV15, the J call TRBJ1-6; TRBD1 aligns across 9 bases. The CDR3 runs to 16 residues. The V gene's germline CDR1 is LNHNV and CDR2 YYDKDF (reference sequence). Trimming at V came to 3 bases and at J to 7 bases, leaving 7 bases not matched to a gene. The CDR3 protein is CATSRELTGGNSPLHF. The CDR3 DNA is TGTGCCACCAGCAGGGAACTGACAGGGGGGAATTCACCCCTCCACTTT.

This chain connects TRBV11-3 to TRBJ2-3; 15 nucleotides align to TRBD2. Trimming removed 5 bases from V and 3 bases from J; junction bases left unmatched: 6. Germline assignment: CDR1 SGHNT and CDR2 YENEEA. The CDR3 spans 17 residues. Here the CDR3 reads CASSARTSGRDTDTQYF. The CDR3 coding sequence is TGTGCCAGCAGCGCCCGGACTAGCGGGAGGGATACAGATACGCAGTATTTT.